This section outlines one TCR beta chain sequence together with its context. The antigen this receptor binds is unknown. No quality values exist for individual bases; no much larger clone is one base distant. Its CDR3 holds 14 amino acids, cysteine through phenylalanine. Just the 42-base CDR3 DNA is kept, in frame starting at base 1. According to the germline V gene, CDR1 reads SGDLS and CDR2 reads YYNGEE. V is reduced by 3 bases and J by 0 bases, leaving a spacing of 10 bases between them. These data are taken from a study of cytomegalovirus exposure and HLA in healthy donors (dated by TCRdb to 2017 to 2019). Regarding the research as a whole: An earlier analysis of 587 of the donors reported 276 Gb of sequence data and 95 million to 120 million unique TCR beta sequences obtained from about 200 million T cells. Approximately 300 gigabases of sequencing data and around 80 million unique TCR sequences made up an early release that covered 500 to 650 HLA-typed donors. The genetic ancestry cluster associated with self-reported Caucasian donors included 70% to 85% of the roughly 410 genotyped donors. The study aimed to test whether cataloging public T cell receptors could reveal signatures of past pathogen exposure. Using immunosequencing, the study profiled T cell repertoires from 666 subjects and related those repertoires to cytomegalovirus serostatus. Besides the first cohort of roughly 660 subjects, a separate validation cohort made up of 120 different subjects was used. To predict cytomegalovirus infection status, the study brought together high-throughput TCR immunosequencing, statistical association of individual TCRs with disease status, and machine learning. A later analysis re-analyzed previously published TCR beta repertoires from 550 to 700 donors and added high-resolution HLA genotyping to study TCR occurrence patterns. In the later analysis, no new phenotypic data were used to find candidate immune exposures; instead, reliance was placed on TCR beta sequences and their occurrence across donors. An earlier analysis of approximately 500 of the donors applied high-throughput TCR beta sequencing to assess whether each TCR beta V gene segment acted as functional or pseudogenic. Alongside the repertoire data, information on donor age, sex, ethnicity and CMV serostatus was compiled. A later genetic analysis used genome-wide SNP genotypes for about 65% of the 666 donors, treating that subset as a discovery cohort. Every discovery cohort repertoire had been produced on one sequencing platform. HLA typing covered class I and class II loci at four-digit resolution. The number of typed donors differed by locus: about 629-630 for A, B, C, DRB1 and DQB1; roughly 510 for DQA1; approximately 610 for DPA1; and about 470 for DPB1. Because of strong linkage in the cohort, five DR-DQ haplotypes were treated as single units for association and clustering. Among roughly 400 genotyped donors of the cohort, an average of roughly 230,000 unique TCR beta nucleotide sequences was sequenced per donor, of which approximately 19% were non-productive.

Library creation used the immunoSEQ multiplex PCR assay. The multiplex PCR relied on a mix of 60 forward primers for TCR Vbeta segments and 13 reverse primers for TCR Jbeta segments. The CDR3 region of rearranged TCR beta genes was amplified from genomic DNA by a multiplex PCR assay. On the Illumina HiSeq System, the amplified TCR beta libraries were sequenced as 87-base-pair reads. On the authors' methods: A later analysis tallied roughly 78 million unique TCR beta chains across the 666 repertoires, and approximately 12 million of those chains were shared by two or more donors. A nearest-neighbor algorithm error-corrected the raw reads and collapsed the reads into unique sequences, merging closely related sequences to remove PCR and sequencing errors. V, D and J gene segments were assigned by aligning CDR3 sequences to IMGT reference sequences. For a sequence to be retained, a match of at least six nucleotides was required to both a V gene segment and a J gene segment. Rearrangements were classified as productive when the CDR3 lacked stop codons and remained in frame with V and J, and all other rearrangements were classified as non-productive. Following IMGT convention, CDR3 was defined as the stretch from the second conserved V-encoded cysteine to the conserved J-encoded phenylalanine. In an earlier analysis of more than 550 of the donors, sequences lacking an unambiguous match to a single V gene segment were excluded. In an earlier analysis of approximately 610 of the donors, V segments were called functional above 56.7% productive rearrangements and were called segregating when the between-donor standard deviation exceeded 5%. A statistical classification framework was developed to diagnose cytomegalovirus status using the catalog of TCR beta chain sequences. In a later analysis, TCR nucleotide sequences were compared against IMGT/GENE-DB human TR gene sequences so that V and J genes could be assigned. In a later analysis, CDR3 sequences and most-parsimonious VDJ recombination scenarios were assigned using the TCRdist pipeline. A later analysis defined each TCR beta chain by its CDR3 amino acid sequence plus V-gene family, and excluded reads lacking a unique V-gene family. As a way to deal with suspected cross-contamination and a sequencing artifact, a later analysis dropped under 600 nucleotide sequences that were highly shared and had low generation probability. For each public chain, a later analysis derived a clonal expansion index from normalized ranks of inferred template counts within each repertoire. A later analysis computed generation probabilities with a VDJ recombination model fitted to out-of-frame rearrangements, and checked the results against IGoR. In a later analysis, hypergeometric tests were used to score TCR-TCR, TCR-HLA and TCR-CMV co-occurrence, with a repertoire-size bias correction applied to TCR pairs. False discovery rates were estimated in a later analysis by permuting HLA or CMV assignments 20 times. In a later analysis, co-occurring TCRs were grouped with DBSCAN, and TCRdist sequence similarity was added when clustering was performed within HLA-allele-positive subsets. For co-occurrence clustering, repertoires with fewer than 30,000 or more than 120,000 public chains were excluded, along with 5 or 6 repertoires with anomalous nucleotide sharing. Sourced from immuneACCESS, this table was stored by TCRdb with only in-frame sequences that have V and J called. A share of the clones is absent; for the studies checked, an unresolved V gene accounts for under half, and the remainder has no known explanation. Clonal size and the V and J genes are those of that table, whereas D and trimming came from the DNA. The sample records about 200,000 clones, less than 85% of which are singletons. Approximately 0.6% of the sample is taken by the ten largest.

Paper-wide results and their limitations: The classifier was reported to diagnose cytomegalovirus status with high specificity and sensitivity in both the original and validation cohorts. According to the authors, the approach could potentially be generalized to other disease states and immunological phenotypes. Across donors, most TCR sequences were observed very rarely, whereas some public TCRs were present in many individuals. Broadly in line with IMGT annotations, most TCR beta V segments showed up in productive rearrangements about 87% or about 30% of the time in an earlier analysis of 450 to 600 of the donors. Linkage disequilibrium might explain the correlated functional status among segregating V segments, but an unknown experimental factor could not be excluded. A cluster of highly shared sequence variants was judged likely to be a technical artifact of the sequencing pipeline. In the study, some 160 TCR beta chains were listed as associated with cytomegalovirus. Several of the top co-occurrence clusters appeared to be linked to parvovirus B19, influenza, CMV and Epstein-Barr virus, according to a later analysis. This cohort had only TCR beta chains sequenced, and the lack of alpha or paired-chain data limited which features could be detected. A few of the identified cytomegalovirus-associated TCR beta chains were confirmed in vitro to be specific for cytomegalovirus antigens. According to a later analysis, most CMV-associated TCR beta chains appeared to be HLA-restricted, and the HLA associations seemed to be driven largely by CMV exposure. Compared with equally common non-associated chains, HLA-associated TCR beta chains in a later analysis were more clonally expanded and had lower generation probabilities. Because some donors lacked HLA typing at each locus, the association tests relied only on the typed subset. In a later analysis, TCR association rates were found to vary across HLA loci, with the most associated TCRs seen for DRB1 alleles and the fewest for HLA-C alleles. Because the 87-base-pair reads could not distinguish some IMGT-functional V segments, including TRBV6-2 and TRBV6-3, those segments were excluded. Seventeen rarely observed V segments, including chromosome 9 orphons, were excluded from the earlier analysis of 550 to 700 of the donors because counts were too low. A later genetic analysis associated a missense DCLRE1C variant with V-gene and J-gene trimming of TCR beta chains, and an independent cohort replicated the association. A later genetic analysis reported fewer N-insertions in productive TCRs among donors in an Asian-associated ancestry cluster than the approximately 670-donor mean. Roughly uniform sequencing depth across donors was assumed in presence/absence analyses, although this assumption may not hold. A further reported finding was that TCR beta sequences accurately predicted the HLA-A and HLA-B alleles for most subjects in the first cohort. CMV serostatus was the only immune exposure information available for the cohort. In a later analysis, around 15,000 TCR beta sequences were associated with specific HLA alleles at a false discovery rate of 0.05. When HLA alleles, especially DR and DQ, strongly co-occurred, attributing TCR associations to individual alleles was difficult.

The cohort consisted of more than 650 healthy bone marrow donors. At the time of sampling, every cohort member was nominally healthy, though immune exposures that went unrecorded were likely present. The donor was CMV seronegative and was included in the group of hundreds of seronegative cohort members. Each donor provided a peripheral blood sample, and peripheral blood mononuclear cells were used for TCR beta sequencing. Genomic DNA extraction from the blood cell samples was performed with the Qiagen DNeasy Blood Extraction Kit. Here the chain combines TRBV9 and TRBJ2-7, and perhaps TRBD2 as D gene, on 5 matching bases. This TCR came from a man younger than 30 in good health and CMV-seronegative. The source material was PBMCs. The CDR3 in this case is CASSELGSSYEQYF. In nucleotide form, the sequence is TGTGCCAGCAGCGAACTTGGGAGCTCCTACGAGCAGTACTTC.